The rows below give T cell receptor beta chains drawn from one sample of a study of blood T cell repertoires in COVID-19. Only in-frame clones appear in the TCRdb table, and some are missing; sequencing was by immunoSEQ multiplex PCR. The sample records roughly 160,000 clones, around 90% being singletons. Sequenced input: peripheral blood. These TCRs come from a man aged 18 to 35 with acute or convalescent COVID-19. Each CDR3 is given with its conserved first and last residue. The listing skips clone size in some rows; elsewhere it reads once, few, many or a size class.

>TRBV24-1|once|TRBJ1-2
CATSPIKTGNGYTF
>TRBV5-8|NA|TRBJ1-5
CASSLGQGGNQPQHF
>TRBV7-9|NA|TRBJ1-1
CASTPQTGGAPAEAFF
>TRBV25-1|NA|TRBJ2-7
CASSEFGKGHYEQYF
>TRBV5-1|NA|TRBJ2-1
CASSLGRGQGNLGTYNEQFF
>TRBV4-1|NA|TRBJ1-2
CASSQEQDPNYGYTF
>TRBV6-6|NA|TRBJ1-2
CASRRETYGYTF
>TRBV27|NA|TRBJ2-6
CASSFGEPHSGANVLTF
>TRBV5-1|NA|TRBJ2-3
CASSPYPSGEDTQYF
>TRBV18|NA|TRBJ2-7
CASSPGTLSEQYF
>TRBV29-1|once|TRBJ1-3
CSVGQSGNTIYF
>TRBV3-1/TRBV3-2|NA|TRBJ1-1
CASSHTTAEAFF
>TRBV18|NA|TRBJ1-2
CASSPGTGDYGYTF
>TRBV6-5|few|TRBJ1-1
CASNYLQVINTEAFF
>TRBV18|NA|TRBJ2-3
CASSPPGASTDTQYF
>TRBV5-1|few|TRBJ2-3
CASSLAGEDTQYF
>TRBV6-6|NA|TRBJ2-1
CASRQGTGKGNEQFF
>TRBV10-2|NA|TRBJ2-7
CASSETTYEQYF
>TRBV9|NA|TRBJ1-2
CASSADPAGSYTF
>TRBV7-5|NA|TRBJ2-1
CVRSRGLAGTVRGEQFF
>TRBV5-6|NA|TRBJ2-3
CASSSPTLGQGPDTQYF
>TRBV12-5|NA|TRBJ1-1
CASGSTTGENTEAFF
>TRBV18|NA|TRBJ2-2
CASSPLLSAGELFF
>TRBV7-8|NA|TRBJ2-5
CASSSGLAGTHQETQYF
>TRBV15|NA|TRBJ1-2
CATSFLGTGYGYTF
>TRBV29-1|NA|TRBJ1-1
CSDGTVKAFF
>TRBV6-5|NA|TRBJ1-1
CASSYRGRGTEAFF
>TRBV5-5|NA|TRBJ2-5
CASSLGLRAETQYF
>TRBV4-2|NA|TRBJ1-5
CASSLGTGGPPQHF
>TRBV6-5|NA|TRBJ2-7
CASSYPRVTCEQYF
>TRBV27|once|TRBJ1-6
CASSRVRQVSNSPLHF
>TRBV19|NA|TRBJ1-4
CASTKTGYEKLFF
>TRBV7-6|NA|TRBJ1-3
CASSIFWTGAETGFLYF
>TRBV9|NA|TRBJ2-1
CASSVEGGRGLQGPYNEQFF
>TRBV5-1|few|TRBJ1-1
CASSLAGNTEAFF
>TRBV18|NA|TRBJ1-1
CASSPSGQGNTEAFF
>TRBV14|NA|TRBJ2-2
CASSQESLAGGGGELFF
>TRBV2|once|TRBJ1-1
CASRLRGGTEAFF
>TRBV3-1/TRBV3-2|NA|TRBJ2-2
CASSQDTESNTGELFF
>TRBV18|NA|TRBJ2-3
CASSFRDPGTDTQYF